This T cell receptor beta chain appears in the sequencing data of a study of blood T cells in healthy people across ages. This CDR3 has 15 residues. Germline V CDR1 and CDR2: DFQATT, SNEGSKA (reference sequence). V lost 6 bases to trimming and J lost 8 bases; unmatched junction nucleotides: 9. The second PCR ran roughly 7 to 11 cycles with a sample-barcoded 5' primer and J-beta primers. TCRdb processed the 5' RACE reads anew with MiXCR; each CDR3 protein has one entry. Of 780,000 or so distinct CDR3 sequences listed, roughly three fifths were seen once; the top ten hold around 24%. The source is a man in his forties in good health. Material: blood. The chain uses TRBV20-1 and TRBJ2-2, with 13 bases lining up with TRBD2. This CDR3 reads CSASGLAGLRGELFF. DNA for the CDR3: TGCAGTGCGTCGGGACTAGCGGGGTTGAGGGGGGAGCTGTTTTTT.